These 15 T cell receptor beta chains share one sample of origin, sequenced in a study of identical twins. TCRdb passed the 5' RACE reads through MiXCR, listing each CDR3 protein once. Of about 260,000 distinct CDR3 sequences listed, approximately 7% are singletons. These data were also filed under a second study, of yellow fever vaccine responses in identical twins.

Sequenced input: memory (CD45RO+) T cells sorted from blood. These receptors came from a woman between 18 and 30 years old in good health.

This clonotype has only a few counts. CDR3 sequence (DNA): TGTGCCAGCAGTCCGCGGACAGGGGGAGATGGAAACACCATATATTTT. The encoded protein is CASSPRTGGDGNTIYF. This sequence joins TRBV12-3 or TRBV12-4 and TRBJ1-3, with 10 bases lining up with TRBD1. The V and J ends lost 5 bases and 3 bases, in that order; junction bases with no gene match: 7. The length of the CDR3 is 16 residues.

The chain uses TRBV28 and TRBJ1-5, with a possible D match to TRBD1 (5 bases). CDR3 length equals 14 residues. CDR1 is MDHEN and CDR2 is SYDVKM in the germline V gene. V was clipped by 6 bases and J by 7 bases, with 16 bases between them. The CDR3 protein is CASRAGVMGQPQHF. In nucleotides, the CDR3 is TGTGCCAGCAGGGCGGGGGTGATGGGACAGCCCCAGCATTTT. Supplemented by reference TRBV28 and TRBJ1-5, the full variable domain reads DVKVTQSSRYLVKRTGEKVFLECVQDMDHENMFWYRQDPGLGLRLIYFSYDVKMKEKGDIPEGYSVSREKKERFSLILESASTNQTSMYLCASRAGVMGQPQHFGDGTRLSIL.

This clonotype occurred many times. The chain links TRBV9 to TRBJ2-2; 8 positions agree with TRBD1. The CDR3 covers 17 residues. Germline V gives CDR1 SGDLS, CDR2 YYNGEE. J gave up 0 bases and V 5 bases, and 9 bases lay outside the gene matches. CDR3 sequence (DNA): TGTGCCAGCAGAGGGGACAGGCAATGGCCGAACACCGGGGAGCTGTTTTTT. Residues: CASRGDRQWPNTGELFF.

The sample holds a few counts of this clonotype. The chain employs TRBV20-1 and TRBJ1-5, with D uncertain. This CDR3 has 14 amino acids. The V end lost 0 bases, the J end lost 3 bases, and 9 bases lay between the germline ends. Germline CDR1 and CDR2: DFQATT and SNEGSKA (reference sequence). The CDR3 nucleotides read TGCAGTGCTAGAGATGACACATACAATCAGCCCCAGCATTTT. Encoded protein: CSARDDTYNQPQHF.

This clonotype was seen at least ten times. The rearrangement joins TRBV5-1 to TRBJ2-7; a possible D gene is TRBD2 (6 bases). Deletions cut 4 bases from V and 1 base from J, with 12 bases between. This CDR3 has 14 residues. CDR1 SGHRS and CDR2 YFSETQ come from the germline V gene. The CDR3 loop is CASSPGLLSYEQYF. The CDR3 DNA is TGCGCCAGCAGCCCGGGACTTCTATCCTACGAGCAGTACTTC.

This chain connects TRBV29-1 to TRBJ2-5; possible D gene TRBD1, 7 bases. V lost 7 bases to trimming and J lost 2 bases, with 17 bases between them. This CDR3 region has 14 residues. In germline, CDR1 is SQVTM, CDR2 ANQGSEA. CDR3 in DNA: TGCAGCGCAGAGCGTTCAGGGGGGCAAGAGACCCAGTACTTC. This codes for CSAERSGGQETQYF.

The V call is TRBV7-6, the J call TRBJ2-1, with D perhaps assigned TRBD1 or TRBD2 (5 bases each). The V gene lost 5 bases and the J gene lost 6 bases, with 20 bases spanning the gap. CDR3 size: 16 residues. Looked up from germline, CDR1 is SGHVS and CDR2 is FNYEAQ. The CDR3 DNA sequence: TGTGCCAGCAGCGAAGGGACCCCCGGCGTCGGCAATGAGCAGTTCTTC. Its translation: CASSEGTPGVGNEQFF.

This clonotype was seen ten or more times. The rearrangement uses TRBV4-1 and TRBJ2-1; tentatively, D is TRBD1 (6 bases). The V end was cut by 4 bases, the J end by 7 bases, with 17 bases between. There are 15 residues in the CDR3. Germline CDR1 reads MGHRA; CDR2 reads YSYEKL. In DNA, the CDR3 is TGCGCCAGCAGCCGTGGACAGTACCCTGAAAATGAGCAGTTCTTC. Translating gives CASSRGQYPENEQFF.

About this clonotype itself: This sequence may be a read error, since a much larger clone differs from it by one base. The chain links TRBV29-1 to TRBJ2-2, with 8 bases aligning to TRBD2. This CDR3 comprises 15 residues. Germline loops: CDR1 SQVTM, CDR2 ANQGSEA. Trimming cost V 5 bases and J 5 bases; bases outside gene matches: 10. The CDR3 DNA sequence: TGCAGCGTTAAGGTAGCGGGGAACCTTACCGGGGAGCTGTTTTTT. This sequence encodes CSVKVAGNLTGELFF.

Only a few counts were recorded for this clonotype. J is TRBJ2-7 and V is TRBV6-5, with D perhaps TRBD1 or TRBD2 (5 bases each). The CDR3 length is 17 residues. Germline V lookup: CDR1 MNHEY, CDR2 SVGAGI. V was pared by 1 base and J by 5 bases, with 21 bases between. This CDR3 is CASSYFPSPAKGHEQYF. The DNA of the CDR3 is TGTGCCAGCAGTTACTTCCCCTCGCCAGCTAAGGGACACGAGCAGTACTTC.

This clonotype was seen a handful of times. The genes are TRBV20-1 and TRBJ1-4; 7 positions agree with TRBD1. V lost 5 bases, J lost 8 bases, and 8 bases stayed unmatched. This CDR3 region has 13 residues. The germline gives CDR1 DFQATT, CDR2 SNEGSKA (reference sequence). The CDR3 spells CSAGQVLGEKLFF. The CDR3 DNA is TGCAGTGCTGGACAGGTTCTTGGGGAAAAACTGTTTTTT.

This clonotype was seen a few times. The V call is TRBV29-1, the J call TRBJ1-2; perhaps TRBD1 as D (5 bases). CDR3 size: 13 residues. V was cut by 4 bases and J by 3 bases, with 12 bases left in between. Germline CDR1 is SQVTM and CDR2 is ANQGSEA. CDR3 protein: CSVGGVGDYGYTF. The CDR3 region has the DNA TGCAGCGTTGGGGGGGTTGGCGACTATGGCTACACCTTC. Combining the CDR3 with reference TRBV29-1 and TRBJ1-2 gives the whole variable domain SAVISQKPSRDICQRGTSLTIQCQVDSQVTMMFWYRQQPGQSLTLIATANQGSEATYESGFVIDKFPISRPNLTFSTLTVSNMSPEDSSIYLCSVGGVGDYGYTFGSGTRLTVV.

The chain carries TRBV6-5 and TRBJ2-3; 11 bases map to TRBD2. The germline V gene has CDR1 MNHEY and CDR2 SVGAGI. The CDR3 spans 15 residues. J was trimmed by 4 bases and V by 2 bases; bases with no gene match: 2. The CDR3 is CASSYMGLAADTQYF. CDR3 in DNA: TGTGCCAGCAGTTACATGGGACTAGCGGCAGATACGCAGTATTTT.

This clonotype was picked up a small number of times. The chain combines TRBV6-1 with TRBJ1-5; possibly TRBD1 for D (6 bases). Deletions cut 9 bases from V and 3 bases from J, with 15 bases between. Germline-derived CDR1 and CDR2 are MNHNS and SASEGT. The CDR3 sequence is 14 residues long. The CDR3 loop reads CASRTGTLNQPQHF. The CDR3 coding sequence is TGTGCCAGTCGAACCGGGACACTCAATCAGCCCCAGCATTTT.

The sample holds many counts of this clonotype. The chain is built from TRBV6-1 and TRBJ2-3, with D possibly being TRBD2 (5 bases). The CDR3 is 15 residues long. CDR1 is MNHNS and CDR2 is SASEGT in the germline V gene. Trimming cost V 3 bases and J 4 bases, with 14 bases left between them. The CDR3 is CASSDGGSGSDTQYF. The DNA of the CDR3 is TGTGCCAGCAGTGATGGTGGGAGCGGATCAGATACGCAGTATTTT.